This is a list of T cell receptor beta chains from one sample in a study of T cell responses to AZD1222 COVID-19 vaccine. Sequenced by immunoSEQ multiplex PCR; TCRdb stores in-frame clones only, minus some. The sample has 150,000 to 200,000 clones, 85% to 95% seen once; the top ten hold roughly 10%. The sequencing here drew on peripheral blood, taken on day 0 of AZD1222 vaccination. These receptors came from an adult in good health. Both conserved end residues are part of each CDR3. The D gene is left open where the match is weak. Rows give clone size only sometimes, using once, few, many, or a class for an expanded clone.

size,length,V,D,J,CDR3,DNA
-,19,TRBV5-1,TRBD1,TRBJ1-3,CASSLAGQGASISGNTIYF,TGCGCCAGCAGCTTGGCGGGACAGGGGGCGTCTATCTCTGGAAACACCATATATTTT
-,16,TRBV27,-,TRBJ1-4,CASSLYPGGINEKLFF,TGTGCCAGCAGTTTATATCCCGGCGGGATAAATGAAAAACTGTTTTTT
-,15,TRBV5-4,-,TRBJ2-1,CASSSRGTGYNEQFF,TGTGCCAGCAGCTCCAGAGGGACTGGGTACAATGAGCAGTTCTTC
-,15,TRBV4-2,-,TRBJ2-5,CASSQEGARQETQYF,TGTGCCAGCAGCCAAGAAGGCGCTAGGCAAGAGACCCAGTACTTC
-,14,TRBV7-9,-,TRBJ1-4,CASSFSGINEKLFF,TGTGCCAGCAGCTTCTCCGGGATTAATGAAAAACTGTTTTTT
-,12,TRBV28,-,TRBJ1-1,CASSFRGTEAFF,TGTGCCAGCAGTTTTCGGGGCACTGAAGCTTTCTTT
once,12,TRBV2,-,TRBJ2-2,CASSEVTGELFF,TGTGCCAGCAGTGAGGTCACCGGGGAGCTGTTTTTT
-,16,TRBV19,-,TRBJ1-1,CASSPPTAGKYTEAFF,TGTGCCAGTAGTCCACCCACGGCAGGGAAATACACTGAAGCTTTCTTT
-,15,TRBV2,-,TRBJ2-6,CASSVGSRGANVLTF,TGTGCCAGCAGCGTCGGCAGTCGGGGGGCCAACGTCCTGACTTTC
-,13,TRBV19,-,TRBJ1-1,CASKYQGWTEAFF,TGTGCCAGTAAGTATCAGGGGTGGACTGAAGCTTTCTTT
-,15,TRBV5-1,TRBD2,TRBJ2-3,CASSSAGGPTDTQYF,TGCGCCAGCAGCTCAGCGGGGGGACCCACAGATACGCAGTATTTT
-,18,TRBV5-1,-,TRBJ1-2,CASSLLGSSVRGSSGYTF,TGCGCCAGCAGCTTGTTAGGGTCCTCCGTTAGGGGTTCGAGCGGCTACACCTTC
-,13,TRBV7-2,-,TRBJ2-1,CASSLGTWNEQFF,TGTGCCAGCAGCTTAGGGACGTGGAATGAGCAGTTCTTC
-,13,TRBV20-1,-,TRBJ1-2,CSASSQGNYGYTF,TGCAGTGCTAGTAGTCAGGGGAACTATGGCTACACCTTC
-,13,TRBV6-5,TRBD2,TRBJ2-5,CASKNLAGETQYF,TGTGCCAGCAAGAACTTAGCGGGAGAGACCCAGTACTTC
-,14,TRBV18,-,TRBJ2-1,CASSPPTPYNEQFF,TGTGCCAGCTCACCACCGACGCCGTACAATGAGCAGTTCTTC
-,14,TRBV7-8,-,TRBJ1-2,CASSLVQGNYGYTF,TGTGCCAGCAGCTTAGTACAGGGCAACTATGGCTACACCTTC
-,15,TRBV7-2,-,TRBJ2-7,CASSLGPGGGFEQYF,TGTGCCAGCAGCTTAGGTCCAGGGGGAGGGTTCGAGCAGTACTTC
-,16,TRBV27,-,TRBJ1-2,CASSFRIGGAGYGYTF,TGTGCCAGCAGCTTCCGGATTGGGGGCGCGGGCTATGGCTACACCTTC
-,15,TRBV30,-,TRBJ1-1,CAWSAGTPMNTEAFF,TGTGCCTGGAGTGCCGGGACACCAATGAACACTGAAGCTTTCTTT
-,15,TRBV2,TRBD2,TRBJ2-5,CASSELGTSTETQYF,TGTGCCAGCAGTGAACTGGGGACTAGCACTGAGACCCAGTACTTC
-,16,TRBV5-1,TRBD1,TRBJ1-2,CASSLEGTATIYGYTF,TGCGCCAGCAGCTTGGAGGGGACAGCCACTATCTATGGCTACACCTTC
-,15,TRBV19,-,TRBJ1-5,CASSKATRGNQPQHF,TGTGCCAGTAGTAAAGCGACAAGGGGCAATCAGCCCCAGCATTTT
once,15,TRBV7-9,-,TRBJ1-2,CASSSLIGEPHGYTF,TGTGCCAGCAGCTCCTTGATCGGCGAACCCCATGGCTACACCTTC
-,15,TRBV9,-,TRBJ1-3,CASSVGAGAGNTIYF,TGTGCCAGCAGCGTAGGAGCGGGAGCTGGAAACACCATATATTTT
-,15,TRBV9,-,TRBJ1-1,CASSVDRTQNTEAFF,TGTGCCAGCAGCGTAGACAGAACCCAGAACACTGAAGCTTTCTTT
once,15,TRBV29-1,TRBD1,TRBJ2-7,CSVEVRDRGSYEQYF,TGCAGCGTTGAAGTCCGGGACAGGGGCTCCTACGAGCAGTACTTC
-,13,TRBV4-2,TRBD1,TRBJ1-5,CASGQDYNQPQHF,TGTGCCAGCGGACAGGATTACAATCAGCCCCAGCATTTT
-,16,TRBV28,TRBD2,TRBJ2-6,CASSSSGVFGANVLTF,TGTGCCAGCAGTTCCAGCGGGGTCTTTGGGGCCAACGTCCTGACTTTC
-,13,TRBV27,-,TRBJ1-4,CASRHTGMEKLFF,TGTGCCAGCAGGCATACAGGGATGGAAAAACTGTTTTTT
once,16,TRBV7-9,-,TRBJ1-4,CASSSSQGTAVEKLFF,TGTGCCAGCAGCTCCTCTCAGGGGACCGCCGTCGAAAAACTGTTTTTT
-,15,TRBV5-6,-,TRBJ1-1,CASRVQNFWNTEAFF,TGTGCCAGCAGGGTCCAGAATTTTTGGAACACTGAAGCTTTCTTT
-,15,TRBV14,-,TRBJ2-1,CASSSTINFYNEQFF,TGTGCCAGCAGCTCTACTATCAACTTTTACAATGAGCAGTTCTTC
few,16,TRBV29-1,TRBD1,TRBJ1-2,CSVVGPTGGGIYGYTF,TGCAGCGTCGTCGGGCCTACAGGGGGCGGGATCTATGGCTACACCTTC
-,13,TRBV18,-,TRBJ1-2,CASSPPTGYGYTF,TGTGCCAGCTCACCGCCCACAGGGTATGGCTACACCTTC
-,14,TRBV16,-,TRBJ1-2,CASSQSAANYGYTF,TGTGCCAGCAGCCAATCGGCAGCTAACTATGGCTACACCTTC
-,14,TRBV7-6,TRBD1,TRBJ1-2,CASSQGQGSYGYTF,TGTGCCAGCAGCCAGGGACAGGGTAGCTATGGCTACACCTTC
-,16,TRBV28,-,TRBJ1-1,CASLGGDVLRNTEAFF,TGTGCCAGTTTGGGGGGCGATGTGTTACGGAACACTGAAGCTTTCTTT
-,13,TRBV12-3/TRBV12-4,-,TRBJ1-2,CASSSRPLIGYTF,TGTGCCAGCAGTTCCCGACCCCTTATAGGCTACACCTTC
-,13,TRBV6-6,-,TRBJ1-5,CASTRVVSRAQHF,TGTGCCAGTACAAGGGTGGTCTCTCGGGCCCAGCATTTT
few,16,TRBV10-1,-,TRBJ2-1,CASSEFPAASYNEQFF,TGCGCCAGCAGTGAGTTTCCAGCGGCATCCTACAATGAGCAGTTCTTC
-,19,TRBV10-3,TRBD2,TRBJ2-1,CAISDFDSPRGGSYNEQFF,TGTGCCATCAGTGATTTCGACTCCCCCCGCGGGGGCTCCTACAATGAGCAGTTCTTC
-,15,TRBV7-2,TRBD1,TRBJ1-6,CASSRQGAYNSPLHF,TGTGCCAGCAGCCGCCAGGGGGCCTATAATTCACCCCTCCACTTT
-,15,TRBV27,TRBD2,TRBJ2-7,CASKAREGRFDEQYF,TGTGCCAGCAAAGCCCGGGAGGGCCGATTCGACGAGCAGTACTTC
-,18,TRBV15,TRBD2,TRBJ2-7,CATSRRGGYGPHSYEQYF,TGTGCCACCAGCAGGAGGGGAGGGTACGGTCCTCACTCCTACGAGCAGTACTTC